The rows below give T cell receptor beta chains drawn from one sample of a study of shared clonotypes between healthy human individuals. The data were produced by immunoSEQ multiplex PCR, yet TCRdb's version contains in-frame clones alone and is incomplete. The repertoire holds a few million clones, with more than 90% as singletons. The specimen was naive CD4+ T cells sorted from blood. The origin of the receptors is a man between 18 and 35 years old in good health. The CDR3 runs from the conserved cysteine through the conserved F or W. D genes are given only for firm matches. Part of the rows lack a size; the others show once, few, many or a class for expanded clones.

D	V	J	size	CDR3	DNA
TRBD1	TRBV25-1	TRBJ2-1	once	CASSELGRGQKEDEQFF	TGTGCCAGCAGTGAATTGGGTAGGGGGCAAAAAGAAGATGAGCAGTTCTTC
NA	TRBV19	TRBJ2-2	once	CASSIRVLGELFF	TGTGCCAGTAGTATTCGGGTTCTCGGGGAGCTGTTTTTT
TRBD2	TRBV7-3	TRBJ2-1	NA	CASSPQGTSLNEQFF	TGTGCCAGCAGCCCCCAAGGGACTAGCCTAAATGAGCAGTTCTTC
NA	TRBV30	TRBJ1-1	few	CAWSRSGPRIGTEAFF	TGTGCCTGGAGTCGGAGTGGGCCTCGAATTGGCACTGAAGCTTTCTTT
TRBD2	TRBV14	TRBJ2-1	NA	CASSPLAGGPNEQFF	TGTGCCAGCAGCCCTCTAGCGGGAGGGCCAAATGAGCAGTTCTTC
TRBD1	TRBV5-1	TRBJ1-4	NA	CASRPGQGAINEKLFF	TGCGCCAGCAGACCCGGACAGGGGGCGATTAATGAAAAACTGTTTTTT
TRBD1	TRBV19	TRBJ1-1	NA	CASSQGQVRNTEAFF	TGTGCCAGTAGTCAAGGACAGGTAAGGAACACTGAAGCTTTCTTT
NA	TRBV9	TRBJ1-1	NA	CASTSKAGSGEAFF	TGTGCCAGCACCTCTAAAGCCGGGAGTGGAGAAGCTTTCTTT
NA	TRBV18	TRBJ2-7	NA	CASSPHRDPEVEQYF	TGTGCCAGCTCACCGCACCGGGACCCCGAAGTCGAGCAGTACTTC
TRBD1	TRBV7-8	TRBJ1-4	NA	CASSLEGTGSEKLFF	TGTGCCAGCAGCCTAGAAGGGACAGGGAGTGAAAAACTGTTTTTT
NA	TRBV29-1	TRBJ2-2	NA	CSVAFPPRPDTGELFF	TGCAGCGTTGCCTTCCCTCCTAGGCCAGACACCGGGGAGCTGTTTTTT
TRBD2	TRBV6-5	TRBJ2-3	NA	CASRRGGAEDTQYF	TGTGCCAGCAGGCGCGGGGGGGCAGAAGATACGCAGTATTTT
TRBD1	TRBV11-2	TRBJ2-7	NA	CASSPAGTGNEQYF	TGTGCCAGCAGCCCCGCCGGGACAGGGAACGAGCAGTACTTC
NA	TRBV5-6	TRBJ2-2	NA	CASSVTFDTGELFF	TGTGCCAGCAGCGTCACCTTTGACACCGGGGAGCTGTTTTTT
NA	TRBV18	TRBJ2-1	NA	CASSPPSRGNEQFF	TGTGCCAGCTCACCTCCGTCTCGTGGCAATGAGCAGTTCTTC